The clone carrying this T cell receptor (beta chain) was observed many times. Its antigen is undetermined. The germline V and J ends were trimmed by 6 bases and 2 bases, with 17 bases remaining between them. The CDR3 is 15 residues long. Germline V lookup: CDR1 DFQATT, CDR2 SNEGSKA (reference sequence). This sample is part of a study of T cells in Graves' hyperthyroidism and ophthalmopathy. Study results and limitations: Most thyroid clonotypes expanded above 0.001 appeared in blood too. Ophthalmopathy, as predicted by the model, came a median roughly 6.5 months after the prediction.

This sample holds PBMCs from about 10 ml fresh peripheral blood. RNA transcripts gave rise to amplified TCR beta CDR3 regions. First-round RT-PCR of the TCR CDR3 relied on the HTBI primer set. In TCRdb, the multiplex PCR reads were re-called with MiXCR into one record per CDR3 protein. The sample has a few hundred thousand distinct CDR3 sequences, under 15% seen once. Material: blood. This chain connects TRBV20-1 to TRBJ2-1; D might be TRBD1 (6 bases). The source of this sequence is a young woman with Graves' hyperthyroidism. CDR3 region: CSAGRGSITYNEQFF. The CDR3 nucleotides are TGCAGTGCCGGCAGGGGCTCAATAACCTACAATGAGCAGTTCTTC.